This T cell receptor (beta chain) was found in a study of beta chain features in type 1 diabetes. As for the study in general: Sorted cell examination encompassed approximately 110 million cells across all samples.

Study-level points and caveats: Researchers reported that naive, central memory and Treg TCRB repertoires appeared more similar in patients than in healthy donors. Type 1 diabetes patients had TCRB CDR3s that were shorter (moderately but significantly so) in all four CD4+ subsets.

Reverse transcription of all isolated RNA meant that expressed TCRB transcripts were sequenced. The read count averaged approximately 3.5 million across naive, central memory and regulatory T cell samples. Sequenced by immunoSEQ multiplex PCR; TCRdb stores in-frame clones only, minus some. Among about 170,000 clones listed, approximately 8.1% were seen once. The CDR3 has 14 residues. J was trimmed by 7 bases and V by 10 bases; bases with no gene match: 11. From germline, CDR1 is SNHLY and CDR2 FYNNEI. This clone has just a few counts. Its specificity is unknown. Per donor, one heparinised blood draw averaged approximately 120 mL.

This TCR was sampled from a woman aged 40-49 years with type 1 diabetes. The rearrangement links TRBV2 to TRBJ2-3; 10 bases are a match to TRBD2. Material for sequencing was central memory CD4+ T cells from blood. Written as DNA, the CDR3 is TGTGCCACCACAGAGAATAGCGGGGGGAATACGCAGTATTTT. This gives the protein CATTENSGGNTQYF.